The present TCR beta chain was sequenced within a study of blood T cell repertoires in COVID-19. Study background: Material from acute and convalescent COVID-19 was sourced from the United States, Italy and Spain. The analysed material was cDNA or gDNA that came from T cells, B-cell-depleted T cells, or PBMCs.

CDR1 and CDR2 (germline): MNHEY, SVGEGT. CDR3 length equals 12 residues. With V trimmed by 5 bases and J by 7 bases, 4 bases remained unmatched. Generated by immunoSEQ multiplex PCR, the TCRdb table keeps only in-frame clones and is missing some. The data hold approximately 62,000 clones, with just under 90% observed a single time. The V gene is TRBV6-2 or TRBV6-3, the J gene TRBJ2-5, with TRBD2 matching over 7 bases. The source material was peripheral blood. The clonotype originates from a human donor with active COVID-19. The donor label of this sample is uncertain. The CDR3 bases are TGTGCCAGCAGTCCAACGGGAGGGACCCAGTACTTC. Translation: CASSPTGGTQYF.